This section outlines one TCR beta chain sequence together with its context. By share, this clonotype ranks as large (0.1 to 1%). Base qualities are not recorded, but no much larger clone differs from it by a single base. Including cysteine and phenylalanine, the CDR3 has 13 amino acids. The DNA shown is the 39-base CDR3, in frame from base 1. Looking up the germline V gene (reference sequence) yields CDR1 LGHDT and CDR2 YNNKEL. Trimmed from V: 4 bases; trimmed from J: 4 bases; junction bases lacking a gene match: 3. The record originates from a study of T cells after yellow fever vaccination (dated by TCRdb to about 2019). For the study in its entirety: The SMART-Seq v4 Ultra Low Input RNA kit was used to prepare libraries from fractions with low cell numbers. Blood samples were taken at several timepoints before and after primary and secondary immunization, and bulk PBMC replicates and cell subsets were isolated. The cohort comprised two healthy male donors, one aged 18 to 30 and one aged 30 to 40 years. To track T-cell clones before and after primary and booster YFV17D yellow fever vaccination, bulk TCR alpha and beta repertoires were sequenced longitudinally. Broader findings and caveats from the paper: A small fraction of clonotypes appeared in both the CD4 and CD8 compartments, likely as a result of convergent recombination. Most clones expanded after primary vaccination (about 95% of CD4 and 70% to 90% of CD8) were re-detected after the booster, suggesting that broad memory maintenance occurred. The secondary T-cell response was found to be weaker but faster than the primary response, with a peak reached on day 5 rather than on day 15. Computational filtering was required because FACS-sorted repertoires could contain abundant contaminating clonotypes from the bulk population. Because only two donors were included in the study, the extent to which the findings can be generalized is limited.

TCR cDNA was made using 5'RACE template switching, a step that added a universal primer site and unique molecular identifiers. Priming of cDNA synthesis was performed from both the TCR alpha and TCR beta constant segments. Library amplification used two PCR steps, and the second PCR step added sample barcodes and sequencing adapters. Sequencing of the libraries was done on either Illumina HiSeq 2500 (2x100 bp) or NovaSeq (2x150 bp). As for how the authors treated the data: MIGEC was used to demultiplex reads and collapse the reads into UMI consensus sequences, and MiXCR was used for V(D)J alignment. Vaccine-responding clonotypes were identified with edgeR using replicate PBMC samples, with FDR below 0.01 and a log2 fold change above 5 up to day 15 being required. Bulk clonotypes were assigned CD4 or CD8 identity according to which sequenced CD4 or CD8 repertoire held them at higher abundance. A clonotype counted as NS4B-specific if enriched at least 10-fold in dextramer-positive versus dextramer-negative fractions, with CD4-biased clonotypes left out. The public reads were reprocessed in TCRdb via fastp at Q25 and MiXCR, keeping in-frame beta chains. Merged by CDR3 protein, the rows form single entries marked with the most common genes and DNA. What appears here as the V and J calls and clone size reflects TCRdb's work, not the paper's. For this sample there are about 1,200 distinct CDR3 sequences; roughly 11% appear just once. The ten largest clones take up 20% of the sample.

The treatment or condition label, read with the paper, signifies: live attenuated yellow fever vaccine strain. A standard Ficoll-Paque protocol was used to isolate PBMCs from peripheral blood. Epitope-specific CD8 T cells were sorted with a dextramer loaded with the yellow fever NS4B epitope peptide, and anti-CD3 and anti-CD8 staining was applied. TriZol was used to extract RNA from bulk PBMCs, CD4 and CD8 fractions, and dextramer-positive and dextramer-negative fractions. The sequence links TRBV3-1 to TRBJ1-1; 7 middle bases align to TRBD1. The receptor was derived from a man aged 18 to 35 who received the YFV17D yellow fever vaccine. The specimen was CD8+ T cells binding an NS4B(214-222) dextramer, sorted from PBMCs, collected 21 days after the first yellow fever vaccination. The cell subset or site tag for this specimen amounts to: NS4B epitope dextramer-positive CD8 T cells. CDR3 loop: CASSPQGGTEAFF. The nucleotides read TGTGCCAGCAGCCCGCAGGGGGGCACTGAAGCTTTCTTT.